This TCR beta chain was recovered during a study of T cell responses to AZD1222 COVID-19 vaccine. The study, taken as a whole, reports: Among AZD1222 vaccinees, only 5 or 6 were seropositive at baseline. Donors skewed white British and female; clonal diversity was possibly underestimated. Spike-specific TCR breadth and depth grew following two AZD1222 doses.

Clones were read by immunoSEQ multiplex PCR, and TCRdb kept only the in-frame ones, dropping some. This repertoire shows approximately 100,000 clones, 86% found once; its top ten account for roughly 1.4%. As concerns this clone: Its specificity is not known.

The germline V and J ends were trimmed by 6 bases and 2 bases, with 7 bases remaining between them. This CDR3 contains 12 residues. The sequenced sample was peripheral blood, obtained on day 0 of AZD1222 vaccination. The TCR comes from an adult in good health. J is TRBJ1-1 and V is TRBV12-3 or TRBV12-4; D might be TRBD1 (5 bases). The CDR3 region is CASSRDNTEAFF. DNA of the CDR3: TGTGCCAGCAGCCGGGACAACACTGAAGCTTTCTTT.